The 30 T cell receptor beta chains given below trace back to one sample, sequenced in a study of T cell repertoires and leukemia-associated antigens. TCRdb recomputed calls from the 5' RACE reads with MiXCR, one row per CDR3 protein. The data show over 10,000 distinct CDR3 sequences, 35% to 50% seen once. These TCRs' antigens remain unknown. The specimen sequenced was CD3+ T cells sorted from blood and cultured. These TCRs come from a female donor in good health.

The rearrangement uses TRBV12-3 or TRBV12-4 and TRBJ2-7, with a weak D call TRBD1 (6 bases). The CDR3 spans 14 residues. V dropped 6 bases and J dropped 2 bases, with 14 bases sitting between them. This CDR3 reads CASRPQGKAYEQYF. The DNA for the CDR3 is TGTGCCAGCAGACCTCAGGGGAAAGCCTACGAGCAGTACTTC.

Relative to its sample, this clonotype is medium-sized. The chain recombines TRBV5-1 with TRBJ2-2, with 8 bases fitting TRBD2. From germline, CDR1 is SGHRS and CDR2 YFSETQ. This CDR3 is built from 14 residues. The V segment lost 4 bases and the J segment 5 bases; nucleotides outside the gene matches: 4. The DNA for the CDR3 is TGCGCCAGCAGCCCCCGGGGGGGAACCGGGGAGCTGTTTTTT. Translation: CASSPRGGTGELFF.

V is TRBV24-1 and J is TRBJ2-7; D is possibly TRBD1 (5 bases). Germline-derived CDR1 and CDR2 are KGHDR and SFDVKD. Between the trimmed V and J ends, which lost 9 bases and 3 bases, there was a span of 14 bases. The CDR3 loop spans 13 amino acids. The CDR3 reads CATRGHERYEQYF. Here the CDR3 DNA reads TGTGCCACCCGTGGACACGAACGCTACGAGCAGTACTTC.

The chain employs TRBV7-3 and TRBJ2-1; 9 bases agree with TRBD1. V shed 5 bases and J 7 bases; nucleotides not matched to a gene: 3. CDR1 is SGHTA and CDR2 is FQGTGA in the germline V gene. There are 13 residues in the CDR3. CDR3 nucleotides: TGTGCCAGCAGCAGGGACAGGGTGAATGAGCAGTTCTTC. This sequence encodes CASSRDRVNEQFF.

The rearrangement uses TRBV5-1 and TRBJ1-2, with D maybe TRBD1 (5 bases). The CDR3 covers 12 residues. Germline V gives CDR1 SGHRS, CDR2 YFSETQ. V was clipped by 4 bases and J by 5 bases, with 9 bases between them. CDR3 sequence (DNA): TGCGCCAGCAGCCCTGGGGGGTATGGCTACACCTTC. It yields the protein CASSPGGYGYTF.

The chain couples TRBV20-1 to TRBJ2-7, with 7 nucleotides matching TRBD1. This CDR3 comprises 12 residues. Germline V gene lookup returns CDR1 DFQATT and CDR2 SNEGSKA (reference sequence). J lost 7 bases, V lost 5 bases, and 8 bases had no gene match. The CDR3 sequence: CSADRVFGEQYF. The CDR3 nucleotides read TGCAGTGCTGACAGGGTGTTCGGTGAGCAGTACTTC.

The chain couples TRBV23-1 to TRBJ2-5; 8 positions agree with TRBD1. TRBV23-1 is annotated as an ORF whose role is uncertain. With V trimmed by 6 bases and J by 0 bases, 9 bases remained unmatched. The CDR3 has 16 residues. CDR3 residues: CASSRGPGPYQETQYF. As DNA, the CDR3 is TGCGCCAGCAGCAGGGGGCCAGGGCCGTACCAAGAGACCCAGTACTTC.

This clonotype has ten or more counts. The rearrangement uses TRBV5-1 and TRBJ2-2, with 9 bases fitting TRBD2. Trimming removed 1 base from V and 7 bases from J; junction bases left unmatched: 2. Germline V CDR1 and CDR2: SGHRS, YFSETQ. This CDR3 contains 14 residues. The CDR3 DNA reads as TGCGCCAGCAGCTTGCAGCGGGAGGTCGGGGAGCTGTTTTTT. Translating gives CASSLQREVGELFF. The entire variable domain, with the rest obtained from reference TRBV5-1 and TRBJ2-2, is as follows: KAGVTQTPRYLIKTRGQQVTLSCSPISGHRSVSWYQQTPGQGLQFLFEYFSETQRNKGNFPGRFSGRQFSNSRSEMNVSTLELGDSALYLCASSLQREVGELFFGEGSRLTVL.

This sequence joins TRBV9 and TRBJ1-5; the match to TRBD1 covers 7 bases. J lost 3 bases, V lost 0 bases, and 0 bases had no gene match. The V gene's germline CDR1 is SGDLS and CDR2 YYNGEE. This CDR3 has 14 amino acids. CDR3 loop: CASSVEGANQPQHF. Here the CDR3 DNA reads TGTGCCAGCAGCGTAGAGGGGGCCAATCAGCCCCAGCATTTT.

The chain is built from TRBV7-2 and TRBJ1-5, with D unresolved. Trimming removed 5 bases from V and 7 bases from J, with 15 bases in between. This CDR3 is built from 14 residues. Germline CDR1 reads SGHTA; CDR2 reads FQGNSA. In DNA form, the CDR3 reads TGTGCCAGCAGCCCTGGTTGGGGTGACCAGCCCCAGCATTTT. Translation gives CASSPGWGDQPQHF.

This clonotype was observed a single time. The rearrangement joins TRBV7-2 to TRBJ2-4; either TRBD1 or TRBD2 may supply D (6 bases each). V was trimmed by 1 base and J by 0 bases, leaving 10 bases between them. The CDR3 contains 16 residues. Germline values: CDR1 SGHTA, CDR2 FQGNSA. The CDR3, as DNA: TGTGCCAGCAGCTTAGAAGGGGGGCTAGCCAAAAACATTCAGTACTTC. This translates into CASSLEGGLAKNIQYF.

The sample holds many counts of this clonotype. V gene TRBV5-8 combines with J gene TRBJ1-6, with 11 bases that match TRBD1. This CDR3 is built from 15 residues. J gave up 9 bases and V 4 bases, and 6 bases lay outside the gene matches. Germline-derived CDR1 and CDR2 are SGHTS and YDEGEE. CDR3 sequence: CASSGTGGGTSPLHF. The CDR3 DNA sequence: TGTGCCAGCAGCGGGACAGGGGGGGGGACTTCACCCCTCCACTTT.

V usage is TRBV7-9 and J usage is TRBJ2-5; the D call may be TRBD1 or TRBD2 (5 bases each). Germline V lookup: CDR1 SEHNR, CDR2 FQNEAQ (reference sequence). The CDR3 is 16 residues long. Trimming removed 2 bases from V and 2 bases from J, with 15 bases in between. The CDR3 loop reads CASSLIPRDGQETQYF. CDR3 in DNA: TGTGCCAGCAGCTTAATACCCCGGGACGGACAAGAGACCCAGTACTTC.

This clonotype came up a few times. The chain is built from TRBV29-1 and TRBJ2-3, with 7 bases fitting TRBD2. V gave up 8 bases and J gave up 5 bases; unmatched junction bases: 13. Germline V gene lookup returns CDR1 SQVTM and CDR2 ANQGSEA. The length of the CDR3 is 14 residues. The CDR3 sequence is CSTKRDLTGDTQYF. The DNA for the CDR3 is TGCAGCACCAAGCGGGACCTAACCGGAGATACGCAGTATTTT.

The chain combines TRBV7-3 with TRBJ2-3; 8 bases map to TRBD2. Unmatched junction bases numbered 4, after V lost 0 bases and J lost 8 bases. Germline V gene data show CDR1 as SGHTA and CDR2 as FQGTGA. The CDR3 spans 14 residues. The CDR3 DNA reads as TGTGCCAGCAGCTTAACTAGCGGGAAGGGTACGCAGTATTTT. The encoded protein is CASSLTSGKGTQYF.

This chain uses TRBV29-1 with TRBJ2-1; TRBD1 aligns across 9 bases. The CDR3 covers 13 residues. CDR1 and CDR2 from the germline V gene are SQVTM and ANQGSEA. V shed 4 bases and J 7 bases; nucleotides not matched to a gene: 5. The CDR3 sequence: CSVARGQGNEQFF. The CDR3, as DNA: TGCAGCGTTGCAAGAGGACAGGGGAATGAGCAGTTCTTC.

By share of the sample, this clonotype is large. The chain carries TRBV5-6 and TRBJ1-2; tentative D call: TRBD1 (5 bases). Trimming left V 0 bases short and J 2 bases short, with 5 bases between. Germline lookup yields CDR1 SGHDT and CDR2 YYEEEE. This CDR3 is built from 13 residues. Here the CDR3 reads CASSLAGNYGYTF. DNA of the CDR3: TGTGCCAGCAGCTTGGCAGGGAACTATGGCTACACCTTC.

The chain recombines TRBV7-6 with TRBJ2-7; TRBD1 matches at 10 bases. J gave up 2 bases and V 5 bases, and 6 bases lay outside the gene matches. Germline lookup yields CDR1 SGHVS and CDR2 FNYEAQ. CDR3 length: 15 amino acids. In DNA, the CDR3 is TGTGCCAGCAGCCGCGGACAGGGGGGCCCCTACGAGCAGTACTTC. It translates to CASSRGQGGPYEQYF.

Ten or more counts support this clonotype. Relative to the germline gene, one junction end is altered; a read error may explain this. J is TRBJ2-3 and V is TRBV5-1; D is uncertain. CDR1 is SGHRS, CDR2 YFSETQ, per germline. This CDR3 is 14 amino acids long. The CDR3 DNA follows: TGCTCCAGCATCCTCCAAAATCCCGGAGATACGCAGTATTTT. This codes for CSSILQNPGDTQYF.

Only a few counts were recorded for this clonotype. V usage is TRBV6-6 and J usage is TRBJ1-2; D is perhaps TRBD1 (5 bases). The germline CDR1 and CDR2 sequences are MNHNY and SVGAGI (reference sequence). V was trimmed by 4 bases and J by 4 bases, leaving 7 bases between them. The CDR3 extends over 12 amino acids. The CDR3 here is CASSSQGYGYTF. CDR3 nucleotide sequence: TGTGCCAGCAGTTCCCAGGGCTATGGCTACACCTTC.

The CDR3 region has the DNA TGCAGTGCTAGAGACCTGTTTGGTTTCAATCAGCCCCAGCATTTT. It specifies CSARDLFGFNQPQHF. The rearrangement links TRBV20-1 to TRBJ1-5, with D uncertain. The CDR3 is made up of 15 amino acids. Deletions cut 0 bases from V and 3 bases from J, with 12 bases between. Germline CDR1 DFQATT, CDR2 SNEGSKA (reference sequence).

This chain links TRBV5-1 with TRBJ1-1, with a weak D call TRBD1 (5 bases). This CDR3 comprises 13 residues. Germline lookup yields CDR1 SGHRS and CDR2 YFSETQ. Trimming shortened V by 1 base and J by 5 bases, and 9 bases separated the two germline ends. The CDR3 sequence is CASSLTGRTEAFF. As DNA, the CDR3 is TGCGCCAGCAGCTTGACGGGACGGACTGAAGCTTTCTTT.

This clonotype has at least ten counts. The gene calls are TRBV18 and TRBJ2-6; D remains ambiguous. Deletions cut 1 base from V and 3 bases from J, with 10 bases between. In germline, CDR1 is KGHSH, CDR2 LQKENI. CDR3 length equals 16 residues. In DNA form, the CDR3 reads TGTGCCAGCTCACCACTGGACCCGGGTGGGGCCAACGTCCTGACTTTC. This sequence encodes CASSPLDPGGANVLTF.

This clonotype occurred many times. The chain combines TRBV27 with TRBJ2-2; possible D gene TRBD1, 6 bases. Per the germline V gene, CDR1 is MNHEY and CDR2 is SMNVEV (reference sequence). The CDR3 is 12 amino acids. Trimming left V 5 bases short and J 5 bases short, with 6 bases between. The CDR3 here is CASSQGTGELFF. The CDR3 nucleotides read TGTGCCAGCAGTCAGGGGACCGGGGAGCTGTTTTTT.

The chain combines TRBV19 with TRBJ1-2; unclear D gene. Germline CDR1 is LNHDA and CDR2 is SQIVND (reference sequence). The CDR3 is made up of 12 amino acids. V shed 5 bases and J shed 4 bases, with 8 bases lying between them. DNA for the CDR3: TGTGCCAGTAGTCTACAAACCTATGGCTACACCTTC. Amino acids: CASSLQTYGYTF.

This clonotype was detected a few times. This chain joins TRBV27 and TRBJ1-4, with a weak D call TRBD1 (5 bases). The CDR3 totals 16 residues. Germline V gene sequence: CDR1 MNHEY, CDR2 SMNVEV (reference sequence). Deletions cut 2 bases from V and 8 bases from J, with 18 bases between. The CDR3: CASSLTTAGPSEKLFF. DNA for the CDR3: TGTGCCAGCAGTTTAACTACGGCAGGGCCCTCGGAAAAACTGTTTTTT.

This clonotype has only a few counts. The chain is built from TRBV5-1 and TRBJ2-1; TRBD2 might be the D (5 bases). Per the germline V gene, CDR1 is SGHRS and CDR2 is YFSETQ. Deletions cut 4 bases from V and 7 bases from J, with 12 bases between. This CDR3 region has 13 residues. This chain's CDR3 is CASSPEVANEQFF. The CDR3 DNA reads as TGCGCCAGCAGCCCGGAGGTCGCTAATGAGCAGTTCTTC.

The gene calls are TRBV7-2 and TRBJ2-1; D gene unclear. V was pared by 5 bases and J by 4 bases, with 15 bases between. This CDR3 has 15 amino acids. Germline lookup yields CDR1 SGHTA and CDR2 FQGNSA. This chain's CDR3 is CASSPGLDMYNEQFF. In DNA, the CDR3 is TGTGCCAGCAGCCCCGGTCTAGATATGTACAATGAGCAGTTCTTC.

The CDR3 sequence: CSASGRGNQPQHF. The CDR3 nucleotides are TGCAGTGCTAGTGGCAGGGGCAATCAGCCCCAGCATTTT. J is TRBJ1-5 and V is TRBV20-1; D might be TRBD1 (5 bases). V was pared by 3 bases and J by 2 bases, with 8 bases between. The germline V gene has CDR1 DFQATT and CDR2 SNEGSKA (reference sequence). This CDR3 spans 13 amino acids.

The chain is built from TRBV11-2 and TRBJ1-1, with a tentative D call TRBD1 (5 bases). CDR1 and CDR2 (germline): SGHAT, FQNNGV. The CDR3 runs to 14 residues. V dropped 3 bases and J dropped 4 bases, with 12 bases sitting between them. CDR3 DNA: TGTGCCAGCAGCTTGGGGCAGGCGAGCACTGAAGCTTTCTTT. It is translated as CASSLGQASTEAFF.